The 2 T cell receptor beta chains given below trace back to one sample, sequenced in a study of cytomegalovirus exposure and HLA in healthy donors. The PCR was carried out with 60 Vbeta primers and 13 Jbeta primers. The assay was immunoSEQ multiplex PCR, and TCRdb's table has in-frame clones only and misses some. Of roughly 180,000 clones in the sample, 70% to 85% were seen once. Input material: PBMCs. Every receptor here comes from a woman aged 60-75 years in good health and CMV-seropositive.

The chain carries TRBV6-5 and TRBJ1-2; TRBD1 might be the D (6 bases). V was cut by 4 bases and J by 5 bases, with 17 bases left in between. Germline V gene data show CDR1 as MNHEY and CDR2 as SVGAGI. The CDR3 covers 15 residues. The DNA of the CDR3 is TGTGCCAGCAGTTCCGGGGGGACAAAGGGGTATGGCTACACCTTC. Residues: CASSSGGTKGYGYTF.

The V and J genes are TRBV5-6 and TRBJ1-2; D is possibly TRBD1 (6 bases). The V and J ends lost 3 bases and 4 bases respectively, with 10 bases between them. CDR3 length: 13 residues. Per germline, CDR1 SGHDT and CDR2 YYEEEE. This chain's CDR3 is CASSSDSFYGYTF. CDR3 DNA sequence: TGTGCCAGCAGCTCGGACAGCTTCTATGGCTACACCTTC.